The present T cell receptor (beta chain) was sequenced within a study of Ad26.COV2.S vaccination and SARS-CoV-2 variants. The overall study: Doses of Ad26.COV2.S were injected into muscle once or twice, 56 days apart.

With respect to this clone: Its antigen remains unidentified.

As for treatment: approximately 18 received Ad26.COV2.S at low or high dose, single or two shots; roughly five received placebo; per-sample allocation not given. Day 63 following the first vaccine or placebo injection was when the samples were taken. This table comes from immunoSEQ multiplex PCR, and its TCRdb copy is limited to in-frame clones, with some not included. The sample has some 340,000 clones; around four fifths are singletons. Trimming took 5 bases from V and 4 from J, leaving 11 bases between them. Germline CDR1 reads LNHNV; CDR2 reads YYDKDF (reference sequence). The CDR3 covers 14 residues. Findings and limits, study-wide: Vaccinees displayed broader spike-specific TCR repertoires than placebo recipients.

Sequencing was performed on peripheral blood, taken in a trial of Ad26.COV2.S vaccine versus placebo. This chain links TRBV15 with TRBJ1-4; tentative D call: TRBD1 (5 bases). The clonotype was recovered from a person aged 18-65 years who received the Ad26.COV2.S COVID-19 vaccine or a placebo. CDR3 in DNA: TGTGCCACCAGCCGGACATCTGTTAATGAAAAACTGTTTTTT. Its protein is CATSRTSVNEKLFF.